This T cell receptor beta chain comes out of a study of blood T cell repertoires in COVID-19. Study-wide context: The cDNA or gDNA used as material had been derived from T cells, B-cell-depleted T cells, or PBMCs.

Trimming removed 2 bases from V and 6 bases from J, with 7 bases in between. This CDR3 is 12 amino acids long. CDR1 and CDR2 from the germline V gene are SGHNT and YYREEE (reference sequence). TCRdb keeps only in-frame clones here, not all; method: immunoSEQ multiplex PCR. Among tens of thousands of clones listed, roughly four fifths were seen once. The sequence was obtained from a man between 25 and 39 years old with COVID-19, enrolled during active disease. The chain links TRBV5-4 to TRBJ2-3; TRBD1 is a possible D gene (6 bases). The material sequenced was peripheral blood. The CDR3 DNA is TGTGCCAGCAGCTTTCAGGGGGATACGCAGTATTTT. As protein: CASSFQGDTQYF.